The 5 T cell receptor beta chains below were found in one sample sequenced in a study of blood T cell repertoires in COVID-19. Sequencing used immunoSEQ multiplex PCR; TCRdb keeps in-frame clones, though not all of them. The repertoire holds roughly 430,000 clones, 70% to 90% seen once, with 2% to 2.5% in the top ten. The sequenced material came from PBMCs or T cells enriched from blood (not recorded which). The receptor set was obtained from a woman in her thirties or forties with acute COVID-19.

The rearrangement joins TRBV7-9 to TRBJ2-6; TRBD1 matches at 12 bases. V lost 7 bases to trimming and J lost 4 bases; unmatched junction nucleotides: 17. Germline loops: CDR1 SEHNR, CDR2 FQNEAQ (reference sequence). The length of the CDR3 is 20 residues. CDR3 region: CASTNTRTGQGAGGANVLTF. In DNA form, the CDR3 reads TGTGCCAGCACCAACACTCGGACGGGACAGGGGGCGGGCGGGGCCAACGTCCTGACTTTC.

The CDR3 DNA reads TGTGCCAGCAGTTTAGATGCGGGGCTCCCCTCCAATGAGCAGTTCTTC. This encodes CASSLDAGLPSNEQFF. The rearrangement joins TRBV27 to TRBJ2-1; the D gene is possibly TRBD2 (6 bases). The ends were cut back, 2 bases at V and 6 bases at J, with 17 bases in the middle. This CDR3 contains 16 residues. Germline lookup yields CDR1 MNHEY and CDR2 SMNVEV (reference sequence).

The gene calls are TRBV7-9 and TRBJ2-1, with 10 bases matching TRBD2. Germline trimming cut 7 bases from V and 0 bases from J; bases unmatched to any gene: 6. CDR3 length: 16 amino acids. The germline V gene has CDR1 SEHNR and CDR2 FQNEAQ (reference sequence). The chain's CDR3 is CASTLAGPSSYNEQFF. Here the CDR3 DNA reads TGTGCCAGCACACTAGCGGGACCCAGCTCCTACAATGAGCAGTTCTTC.

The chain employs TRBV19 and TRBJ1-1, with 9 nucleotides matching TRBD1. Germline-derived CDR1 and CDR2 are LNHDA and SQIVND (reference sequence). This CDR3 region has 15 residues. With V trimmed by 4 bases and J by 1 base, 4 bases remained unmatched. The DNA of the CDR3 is TGTGCCAGTAGTAACACGGGACAGGGGAACACTGAAGCTTTCTTT. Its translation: CASSNTGQGNTEAFF.

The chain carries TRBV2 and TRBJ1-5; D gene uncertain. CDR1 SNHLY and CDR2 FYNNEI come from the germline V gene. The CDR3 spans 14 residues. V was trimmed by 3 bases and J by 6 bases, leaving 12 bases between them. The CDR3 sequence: CASSDSTRRQPQHF. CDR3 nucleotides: TGTGCCAGCAGTGATTCCACACGTCGTCAGCCCCAGCATTTT.